Reported below is one T cell receptor beta chain. This entry belongs to a study of cytomegalovirus exposure and HLA in healthy donors. The CDR3 consists of 15 residues. Trimming left V 1 base short and J 5 bases short, with 13 bases between. The germline V gene encodes CDR1 LNHDA and CDR2 SQIVND (reference sequence). The primer mix had 60 Vbeta and 13 Jbeta primers. Repertoires were generated with immunoSEQ multiplex PCR, while TCRdb's copy carries only in-frame clones and drops some. This sample yields about 200,000 clones, of which 75% to 90% are seen a single time; around 0.31% belongs to the top ten.

Sequencing was performed on PBMCs. The chain employs TRBV19 and TRBJ2-3; maybe TRBD2 (5 bases). The source is a woman aged 25 to 39 in good health and CMV-seronegative. The CDR3 DNA follows: TGTGCCAGTAGTATAGGGGGAGACCTCGGAGATACGCAGTATTTT. This gives the protein CASSIGGDLGDTQYF.